The present entry profiles one TCR beta chain with its context. The antigen remains undetermined. This specimen comes from a study of cytomegalovirus exposure and HLA in healthy donors. The study, taken as a whole, reports: With further analysis later on, most CMV-associated TCR beta chains appeared HLA-restricted. Most TCR sequences were uncommon, yet certain public TCRs appeared in many donors.

Whereas donors were nominally healthy upon sampling, unrecorded immune exposures were probable. The CDR3 runs 14 residues. PCR was performed using 60 Vbeta and 13 Jbeta primers. TCRdb's table, derived via immunoSEQ multiplex PCR, lists solely in-frame clones and lacks some. The sample has 85,000 to 130,000 clones, roughly three quarters seen once. Sample: PBMCs. This clonotype originated in a female donor in good health and CMV-seropositive. The chain combines TRBV21-1 with TRBJ1-2. TRBV21-1 is a pseudogene segment. The chain's CDR3 is CASSEGGVTYGYTF. The CDR3 DNA sequence: TGTGCCAGCAGCGAAGGGGGGGTTACCTATGGCTACACCTTC.